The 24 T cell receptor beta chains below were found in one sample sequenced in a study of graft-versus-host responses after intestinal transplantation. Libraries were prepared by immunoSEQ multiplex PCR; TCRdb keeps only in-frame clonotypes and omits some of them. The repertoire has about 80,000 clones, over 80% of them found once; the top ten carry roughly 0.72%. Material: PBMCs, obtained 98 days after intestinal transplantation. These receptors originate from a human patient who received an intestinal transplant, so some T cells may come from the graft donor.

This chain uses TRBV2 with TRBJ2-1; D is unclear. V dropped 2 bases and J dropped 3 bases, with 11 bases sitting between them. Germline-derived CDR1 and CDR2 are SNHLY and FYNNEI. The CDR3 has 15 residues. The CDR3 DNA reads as TGTGCCAGCAGTGAAAGGCTACCCCTCTACAATGAGCAGTTCTTC. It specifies CASSERLPLYNEQFF.

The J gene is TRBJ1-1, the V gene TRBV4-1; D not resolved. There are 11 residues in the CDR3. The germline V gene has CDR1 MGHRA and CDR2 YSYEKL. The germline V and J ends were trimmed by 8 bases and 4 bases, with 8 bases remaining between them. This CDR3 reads CASSSGTEAFF. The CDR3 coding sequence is TGCGCCAGCTCCAGTGGCACTGAAGCTTTCTTT.

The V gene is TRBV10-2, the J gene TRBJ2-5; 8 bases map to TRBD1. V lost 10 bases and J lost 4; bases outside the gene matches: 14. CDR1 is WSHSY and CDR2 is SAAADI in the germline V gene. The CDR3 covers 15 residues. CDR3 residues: CATSGSGGYIETQYF. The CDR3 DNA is TGCGCCACGTCTGGGTCAGGGGGCTACATAGAGACCCAGTACTTC.

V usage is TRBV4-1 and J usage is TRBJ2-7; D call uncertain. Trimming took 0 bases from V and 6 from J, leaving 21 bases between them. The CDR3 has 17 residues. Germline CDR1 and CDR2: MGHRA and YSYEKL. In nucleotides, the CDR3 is TGCGCCAGCAGCCAAGAAGATTCCCGGAATGCTCCTTTCGAGCAGTACTTC. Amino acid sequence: CASSQEDSRNAPFEQYF.

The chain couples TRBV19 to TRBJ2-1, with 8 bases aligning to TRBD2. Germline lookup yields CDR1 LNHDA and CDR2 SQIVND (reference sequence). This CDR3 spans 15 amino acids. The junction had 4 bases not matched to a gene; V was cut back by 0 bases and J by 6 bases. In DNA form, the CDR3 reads TGTGCCAGTAGTATAGAGACGGCGGGGGGCAATGAGCAGTTCTTC. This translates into CASSIETAGGNEQFF. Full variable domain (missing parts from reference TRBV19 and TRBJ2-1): DGGITQSPKYLFRKEGQNVTLSCEQNLNHDAMYWYRQDPGQGLRLIYYSQIVNDFQKGDIAEGYSVSREKKESFPLTVTSAQKNPTAFYLCASSIETAGGNEQFFGPGTRLTVL.

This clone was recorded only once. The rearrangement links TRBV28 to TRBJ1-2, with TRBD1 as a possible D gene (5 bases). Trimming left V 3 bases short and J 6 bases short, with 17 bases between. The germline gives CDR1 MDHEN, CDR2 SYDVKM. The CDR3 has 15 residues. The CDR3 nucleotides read TGTGCCAGCAGTTTTTCAGGGTTGGTCCTAGATGGCTACACCTTC. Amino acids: CASSFSGLVLDGYTF.

Written as DNA, the CDR3 is TGTGCCAGTACAGGGGACACCTATCAGCCCCAGCATTTT. It specifies CASTGDTYQPQHF. The chain couples TRBV19 to TRBJ1-5; D possibly corresponds to TRBD1 (6 bases). Trimming took 7 bases from V and 5 from J, leaving 12 bases between them. This CDR3 spans 13 amino acids. Germline CDR1 and CDR2: LNHDA and SQIVND (reference sequence).

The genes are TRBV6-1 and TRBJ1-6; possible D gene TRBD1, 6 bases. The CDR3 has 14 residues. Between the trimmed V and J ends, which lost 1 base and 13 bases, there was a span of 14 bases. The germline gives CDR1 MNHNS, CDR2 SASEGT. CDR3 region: CASSEVGAGFPLHF. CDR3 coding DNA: TGTGCCAGCAGTGAAGTGGGGGCAGGTTTCCCCCTCCACTTT.

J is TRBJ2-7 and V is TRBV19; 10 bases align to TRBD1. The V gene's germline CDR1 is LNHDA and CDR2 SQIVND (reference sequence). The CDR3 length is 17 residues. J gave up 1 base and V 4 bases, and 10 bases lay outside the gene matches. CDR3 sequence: CASSRGSAGQGSYEQYF. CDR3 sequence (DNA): TGTGCCAGTAGTAGGGGTTCTGCGGGACAGGGGTCCTACGAGCAGTACTTC.

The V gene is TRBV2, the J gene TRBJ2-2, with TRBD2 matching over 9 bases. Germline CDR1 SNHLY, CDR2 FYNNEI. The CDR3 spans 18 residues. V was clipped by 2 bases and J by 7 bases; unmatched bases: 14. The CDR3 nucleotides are TGTGCCAGCAGTGAATCGGTAGCGGGAGATGTGGTCGACGGGGAGCTGTTTTTT. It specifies CASSESVAGDVVDGELFF.

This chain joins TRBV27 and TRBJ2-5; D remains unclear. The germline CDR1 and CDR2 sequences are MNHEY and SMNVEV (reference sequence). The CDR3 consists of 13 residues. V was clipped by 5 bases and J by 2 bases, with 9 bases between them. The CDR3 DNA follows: TGTGCCAGCAGTCCCCTCCGTCAAGAGACCCAGTACTTC. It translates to CASSPLRQETQYF.

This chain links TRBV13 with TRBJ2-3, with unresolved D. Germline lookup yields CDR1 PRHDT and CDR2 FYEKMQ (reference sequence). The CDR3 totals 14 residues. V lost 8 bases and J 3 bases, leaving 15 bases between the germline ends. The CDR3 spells CASSLPESTDTQYF. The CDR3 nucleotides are TGTGCCAGCTCCCTCCCAGAGAGTACAGATACGCAGTATTTT.

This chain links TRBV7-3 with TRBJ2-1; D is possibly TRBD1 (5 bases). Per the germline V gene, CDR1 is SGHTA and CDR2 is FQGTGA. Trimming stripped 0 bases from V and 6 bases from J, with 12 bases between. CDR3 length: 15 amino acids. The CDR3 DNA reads TGTGCCAGCAGCTTAACGGGGCTACAGTTCAATGAGCAGTTCTTC. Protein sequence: CASSLTGLQFNEQFF.

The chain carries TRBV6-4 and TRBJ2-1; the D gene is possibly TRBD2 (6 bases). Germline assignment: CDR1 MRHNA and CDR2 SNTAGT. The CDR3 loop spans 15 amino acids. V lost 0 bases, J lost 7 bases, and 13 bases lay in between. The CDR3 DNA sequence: TGTGCCAGCAGTGACTCGGGGGACTCACCTAATGAGCAGTTCTTC. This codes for CASSDSGDSPNEQFF.

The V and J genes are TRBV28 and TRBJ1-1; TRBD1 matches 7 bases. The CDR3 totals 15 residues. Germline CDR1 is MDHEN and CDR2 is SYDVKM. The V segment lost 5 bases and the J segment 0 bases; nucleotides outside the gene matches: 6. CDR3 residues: CASSPTTGLNTEAFF. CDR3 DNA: TGTGCCAGCAGTCCCACGACAGGGTTGAACACTGAAGCTTTCTTT. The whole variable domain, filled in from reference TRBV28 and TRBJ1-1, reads DVKVTQSSRYLVKRTGEKVFLECVQDMDHENMFWYRQDPGLGLRLIYFSYDVKMKEKGDIPEGYSVSREKKERFSLILESASTNQTSMYLCASSPTTGLNTEAFFGQGTRLTVV.

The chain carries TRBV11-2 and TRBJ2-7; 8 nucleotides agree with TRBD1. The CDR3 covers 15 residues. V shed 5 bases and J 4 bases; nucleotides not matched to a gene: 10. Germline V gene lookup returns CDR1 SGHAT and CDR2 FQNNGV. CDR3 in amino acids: CASSPFRDRRYEQYF. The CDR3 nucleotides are TGTGCCAGCAGCCCATTTCGGGACAGGAGATACGAGCAGTACTTC. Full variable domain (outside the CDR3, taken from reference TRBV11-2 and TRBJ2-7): EAGVAQSPRYKIIEKRQSVAFWCNPISGHATLYWYQQILGQGPKLLIQFQNNGVVDDSQLPKDRFSAERLKGVDSTLKIQPAKLEDSAVYLCASSPFRDRRYEQYFGPGTRLTVT.

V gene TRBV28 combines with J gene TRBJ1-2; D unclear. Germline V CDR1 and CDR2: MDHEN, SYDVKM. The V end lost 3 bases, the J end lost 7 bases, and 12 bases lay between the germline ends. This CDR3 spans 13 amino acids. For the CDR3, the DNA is TGTGCCAGCAGTTTGCAGGTGGCCGTTGGCTACACCTTC. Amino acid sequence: CASSLQVAVGYTF.

CDR3 coding DNA: TGTGCCAGCAGCCCCCTGGGACCCGAGCAGTACTTC. Residues: CASSPLGPEQYF. The chain links TRBV7-2 to TRBJ2-7; D assignment may be TRBD1 or TRBD2 (5 bases each). Germline V CDR1 and CDR2: SGHTA, FQGNSA. The CDR3 covers 12 residues. Trimming pared 5 bases from V and 6 bases from J, leaving 11 bases between.

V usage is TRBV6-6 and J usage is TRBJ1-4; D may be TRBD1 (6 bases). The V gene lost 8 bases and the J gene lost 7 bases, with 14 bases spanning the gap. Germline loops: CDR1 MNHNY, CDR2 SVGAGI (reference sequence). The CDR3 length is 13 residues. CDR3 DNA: TGTGCCAGCCACAGGGAGCCTCCTGAAAAACTGTTTTTT. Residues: CASHREPPEKLFF.

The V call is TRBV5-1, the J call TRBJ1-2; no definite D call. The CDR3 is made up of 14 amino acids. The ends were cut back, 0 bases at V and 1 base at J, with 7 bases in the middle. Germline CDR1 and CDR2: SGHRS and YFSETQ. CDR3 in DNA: TGCGCCAGCAGCTTGGGTGGGGATAACTATGGCTACACCTTC. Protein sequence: CASSLGGDNYGYTF.

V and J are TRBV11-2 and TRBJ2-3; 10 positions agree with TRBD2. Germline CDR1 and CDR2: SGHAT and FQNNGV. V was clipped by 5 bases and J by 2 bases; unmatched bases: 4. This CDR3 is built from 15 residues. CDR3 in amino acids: CASSLAGAPTDTQYF. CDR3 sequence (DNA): TGTGCCAGCAGCCTAGCGGGAGCCCCCACAGATACGCAGTATTTT. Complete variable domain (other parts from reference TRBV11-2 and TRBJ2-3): EAGVAQSPRYKIIEKRQSVAFWCNPISGHATLYWYQQILGQGPKLLIQFQNNGVVDDSQLPKDRFSAERLKGVDSTLKIQPAKLEDSAVYLCASSLAGAPTDTQYFGPGTRLTVL.

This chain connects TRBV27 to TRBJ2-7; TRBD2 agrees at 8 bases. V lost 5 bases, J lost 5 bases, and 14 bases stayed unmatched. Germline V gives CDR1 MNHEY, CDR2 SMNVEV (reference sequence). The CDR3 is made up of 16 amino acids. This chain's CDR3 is CASSPLGGPRGDEQYF. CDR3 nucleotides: TGTGCCAGCAGTCCCCTCGGCGGGCCGCGGGGGGACGAGCAGTACTTC.

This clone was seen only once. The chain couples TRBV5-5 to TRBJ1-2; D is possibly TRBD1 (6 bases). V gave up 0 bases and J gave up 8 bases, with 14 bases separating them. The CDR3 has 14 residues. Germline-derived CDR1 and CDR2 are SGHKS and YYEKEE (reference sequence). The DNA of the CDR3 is TGTGCCAGCAGCTTGGCGGGGGGCGCTGAGGGCTACACCTTC. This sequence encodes CASSLAGGAEGYTF.

The CDR3 nucleotides read TGTGCCAGCAGCTACTCGAACACCGGGGAGCTGTTTTTT. Its protein product is CASSYSNTGELFF. The genes are TRBV7-9 and TRBJ2-2; D remains ambiguous. V shed 4 bases and J shed 0 bases, with 3 bases lying between them. Germline V CDR1 and CDR2: SEHNR, FQNEAQ (reference sequence). The CDR3 is 13 residues long.